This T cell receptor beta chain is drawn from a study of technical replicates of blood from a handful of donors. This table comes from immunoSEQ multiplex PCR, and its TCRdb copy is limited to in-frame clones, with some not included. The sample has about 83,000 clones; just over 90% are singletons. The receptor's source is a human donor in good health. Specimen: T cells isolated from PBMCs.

CDR3 bases: TGCAGCGTTGTAGGGCTAGCGAAGGCCGGGGAGCTGTTTTTT. Translating gives CSVVGLAKAGELFF. The chain employs TRBV29-1 and TRBJ2-2; maybe TRBD2 (6 bases). CDR3 size: 14 residues. The V end lost 4 bases, the J end lost 6 bases, and 15 bases lay between the germline ends. In germline, CDR1 is SQVTM, CDR2 ANQGSEA.